This passage covers 9 T cell receptor beta chains from one sample sequenced in a study of cytomegalovirus exposure and HLA in healthy donors. The study ran its PCR with 60 Vbeta and 13 Jbeta primers. Data came from immunoSEQ multiplex PCR; TCRdb stores just in-frame clones and leaves some out. This sample has a few hundred thousand clones, with about 80% found just once. The sequencing input was PBMCs. These receptors were collected from a woman aged 55-75 years in good health and CMV-seropositive.

This chain links TRBV28 with TRBJ2-5; 10 bases agree with TRBD1. The J segment lost 4 bases and the V segment lost 10 bases, leaving 6 bases of the junction unmatched. CDR1 and CDR2 (germline): MDHEN, SYDVKM. CDR3 length equals 13 residues. The DNA for the CDR3 is TGTGCCACCAGGGGGACAGGGGTAGAGACCCAGTACTTC. Translation gives CATRGTGVETQYF.

Points on this clone: At one boundary the junction diverges from the germline segment, which might be a read error. The gene calls are TRBV28 and TRBJ1-4; D unclear. This CDR3 has 16 amino acids. The germline CDR1 and CDR2 sequences are MDHEN and SYDVKM. CDR3 region: CASSFPPGTSNEQLFF. DNA for the CDR3: TGTGCCAGCAGTTTCCCCCCGGGAACTTCTAATGAACAACTGTTTTTT.

This clone was counted only a few times. V is TRBV5-5 and J is TRBJ1-2, with 10 nucleotides matching TRBD1. CDR3 length: 14 amino acids. V lost 3 bases, J lost 7 bases, and 6 bases stayed unmatched. Germline V gene data show CDR1 as SGHKS and CDR2 as YYEKEE (reference sequence). Written as DNA, the CDR3 is TGTGCCAGCAGCTCGCCGGGACAGGGGCCTGGCTACACCTTC. Protein: CASSSPGQGPGYTF.

This clone was observed a single time. The chain recombines TRBV2 with TRBJ1-1; a possible D gene is TRBD1 (6 bases). The CDR3 is made up of 14 amino acids. The V end was cut by 6 bases, the J end by 6 bases, with 17 bases between. The germline V gene encodes CDR1 SNHLY and CDR2 FYNNEI. The CDR3 bases are TGTGCCAGCAGACCTCAGGGGCCCGGGGCTGAAGCTTTCTTT. Its protein is CASRPQGPGAEAFF.

The CDR3 nucleotides are TGTGCCAGCAGTCGGGACAGCTTGAACACTGAAGCTTTCTTT. It encodes CASSRDSLNTEAFF. The V gene is TRBV2, the J gene TRBJ1-1; the match to TRBD1 covers 7 bases. From germline, CDR1 is SNHLY and CDR2 FYNNEI. The CDR3 is made up of 14 amino acids. With V trimmed by 5 bases and J by 0 bases, 3 bases remained unmatched.

The V gene is TRBV27, the J gene TRBJ2-7, with TRBD2 identical over 12 bases. Trimming cost V 0 bases and J 5 bases; bases outside gene matches: 5. CDR3 length equals 16 residues. The germline CDR1 and CDR2 sequences are MNHEY and SMNVEV (reference sequence). This chain's CDR3 is CASSLSMGLAGHEQYF. CDR3 coding DNA: TGTGCCAGCAGTTTATCGATGGGACTAGCGGGCCACGAGCAGTACTTC.

This chain links TRBV5-4 with TRBJ1-4, with TRBD1 identical over 7 bases. CDR3 length equals 13 residues. V lost 1 base to trimming and J lost 8 bases; unmatched junction nucleotides: 2. Germline CDR1 SGHNT, CDR2 YYREEE (reference sequence). CDR3 DNA sequence: TGTGCCAGCAGCTTGACAGGGGAAGAAAAACTGTTTTTT. This codes for CASSLTGEEKLFF. Drawing the rest from reference TRBV5-4 and TRBJ1-4, the complete variable domain is ETGVTQSPTHLIKTRGQQVTLRCSSQSGHNTVSWYQQALGQGPQFIFQYYREEENGRGNFPPRFSGLQFPNYSSELNVNALELDDSALYLCASSLTGEEKLFFGSGTQLSVL.

The rearrangement links TRBV27 to TRBJ2-3; D not resolved. The CDR3 runs 16 residues. The V end was cut by 0 bases, the J end by 0 bases, with 10 bases between. Germline V gene data show CDR1 as MNHEY and CDR2 as SMNVEV (reference sequence). The CDR3 loop is CASSLSFATSTDTQYF. The CDR3 DNA sequence: TGTGCCAGCAGTTTATCGTTCGCGACTAGCACAGATACGCAGTATTTT.

The V gene is TRBV29-1, the J gene TRBJ2-7, with no clear D. This CDR3 is 13 amino acids long. The germline V gene encodes CDR1 SQVTM and CDR2 ANQGSEA. With 4 bases removed from V and 6 bases from J, the gap between germline ends came to 16 bases. The CDR3 coding sequence is TGCAGCGTTGTAGTTCTGACGTCTAGCGAGCAGTACTTC. Translated: CSVVVLTSSEQYF.